Listed here are 25 T cell receptor beta chains from one sample, sequenced in a study of T-cell memory formation after mild COVID-19. One entry per CDR3 protein, called by TCRdb with MiXCR from the 5' RACE reads. The sample lists 35,000 to 40,000 distinct CDR3 sequences; about 6.1% were seen once. Sequencing was done on a sample of PBMCs or a T cell subset sorted from them (not recorded which). The receptors were gathered from an adult who had mild COVID-19 (a few samples of this study predate the infection). Cell type and time point are not known.

This clonotype was counted a few times. The chain couples TRBV18 to TRBJ1-2, with D perhaps TRBD1 (5 bases). The V and J ends lost 1 base and 2 bases respectively, with 17 bases between them. Germline CDR1 and CDR2: KGHSH and LQKENI. The CDR3 spans 17 residues. The CDR3, as DNA: TGTGCCAGCTCACCACGGGGGGGTTCAGGAGACAACTATGGCTACACCTTC. It is translated as CASSPRGGSGDNYGYTF.

V gene TRBV27 combines with J gene TRBJ1-2; 8 nucleotides align to TRBD1. The CDR3 covers 15 residues. Losses at the gene ends were 7 bases for V and 8 bases for J; bases not matched to a gene: 15. Germline V gives CDR1 MNHEY, CDR2 SMNVEV (reference sequence). CDR3 sequence reads: CASTPAGTGPRGYTF. DNA for the CDR3: TGTGCCAGCACCCCAGCAGGGACAGGCCCCCGGGGCTACACCTTC.

This clonotype was observed many times. The rearrangement joins TRBV9 to TRBJ2-7, with D possibly TRBD1 on 6 matching bases. The CDR3 totals 15 residues. CDR1 is SGDLS, CDR2 YYNGEE, per germline. The V and J ends lost 1 base and 4 bases respectively, with 15 bases between them. The CDR3 DNA reads TGTGCCAGCAGCGTAAATCCCCTTACAGGGTACGAGCAGTACTTC. Amino acid sequence: CASSVNPLTGYEQYF.

This clonotype was seen at least ten times. The chain couples TRBV28 to TRBJ1-5; the D is unclear. V was trimmed by 6 bases and J by 2 bases, leaving 14 bases between them. CDR1 and CDR2 (germline): MDHEN, SYDVKM. The CDR3 length is 15 residues. The CDR3 sequence: CASRPTPGGNQPQHF. The CDR3 DNA follows: TGTGCCAGCAGACCGACCCCGGGTGGCAATCAGCCCCAGCATTTT. Complete variable domain (other parts from reference TRBV28 and TRBJ1-5): DVKVTQSSRYLVKRTGEKVFLECVQDMDHENMFWYRQDPGLGLRLIYFSYDVKMKEKGDIPEGYSVSREKKERFSLILESASTNQTSMYLCASRPTPGGNQPQHFGDGTRLSIL.

This clonotype was seen at least ten times. The rearrangement uses TRBV29-1 and TRBJ2-7; 13 bases are a match to TRBD2. Germline V gene sequence: CDR1 SQVTM, CDR2 ANQGSEA. With V trimmed by 7 bases and J by 3 bases, 3 bases remained unmatched. The CDR3 length is 13 residues. The CDR3 sequence: CSAGTSGVYEQYF. The CDR3 coding sequence is TGCAGCGCCGGGACTAGCGGGGTCTACGAGCAGTACTTC.

This chain uses TRBV5-4 with TRBJ1-3, with a weak D call TRBD1 (5 bases). The CDR3 is made up of 14 amino acids. Per the germline V gene, CDR1 is SGHNT and CDR2 is YYREEE (reference sequence). V shed 2 bases and J shed 4 bases, with 10 bases lying between them. The CDR3 here is CASSFLGTGNTIYF. Here the CDR3 DNA reads TGTGCCAGCAGCTTTCTGGGGACGGGAAACACCATATATTTT.

A few counts support this clonotype. V gene TRBV28 combines with J gene TRBJ1-3; possibly TRBD1 for D (5 bases). V lost 6 bases and J 0 bases, leaving 30 bases between the germline ends. The germline V gene has CDR1 MDHEN and CDR2 SYDVKM. The CDR3 totals 21 residues. The CDR3 is CASSLYPVMSRVKSSGNTIYF. CDR3 in DNA: TGTGCCAGCAGCCTTTATCCCGTAATGAGCAGGGTAAAAAGCTCTGGAAACACCATATATTTT.

In its sample, this clonotype was seen many times. DNA for the CDR3: TGTGCCAGCAGTCCACGATTGGGGCCCTACGAGCAGTACTTC. Amino acid sequence: CASSPRLGPYEQYF. The chain employs TRBV12-3 or TRBV12-4 and TRBJ2-7, with a weak D call TRBD1 (5 bases). Trimming shortened V by 5 bases and J by 2 bases, and 13 bases separated the two germline ends. The CDR3 sequence is 14 residues long.

This chain joins TRBV20-1 and TRBJ2-7; 7 positions match TRBD1. The CDR3 extends over 11 amino acids. CDR1 is DFQATT and CDR2 is SNEGSKA in the germline V gene (reference sequence). V trimming: 6 bases; J trimming: 5 bases; junction bases outside the gene matches: 4. The CDR3 is CSATQGNEQYF. The CDR3, as DNA: TGCAGTGCGACACAGGGGAACGAGCAGTACTTC.

Note on this clonotype: Compared with germline, one end of the junction differs, possibly owing to a read error. The chain uses TRBV6-2 or TRBV6-3 and TRBJ2-7; 7 positions match TRBD2. The CDR3 runs 13 residues. From germline, CDR1 is MNHEY and CDR2 SVGEGT. CDR3 nucleotide sequence: TGTGCCAGCAGAGATAGCGGGTCGTACGAGCAGTGCTTC. This encodes CASRDSGSYEQCF.

The chain is built from TRBV29-1 and TRBJ2-7; 8 bases agree with TRBD2. The ends lost 5 bases at V and 0 bases at J; junction bases unmatched: 3. Looked up from germline, CDR1 is SQVTM and CDR2 is ANQGSEA. This CDR3 region has 13 residues. The CDR3 bases are TGCAGCGTTCGCAGCGGGAGCTCCTACGAGCAGTACTTC. Protein sequence: CSVRSGSSYEQYF.

This clonotype was observed a handful of times. V gene TRBV7-2 combines with J gene TRBJ1-3, with 7 bases that match TRBD1. Trimming cost V 1 base and J 1 base; bases outside gene matches: 4. The CDR3 covers 16 residues. Germline values: CDR1 SGHTA, CDR2 FQGNSA. The CDR3 loop reads CASSLGEQGSGNTIYF. The CDR3 DNA reads TGTGCCAGCAGCTTAGGGGAACAGGGGTCTGGAAACACCATATATTTT.

There are many counts of this clonotype. The chain combines TRBV7-2 with TRBJ2-5, with 9 bases lining up with TRBD1. V lost 0 bases and J lost 6; bases outside the gene matches: 8. CDR1 SGHTA and CDR2 FQGNSA come from the germline V gene. The CDR3 covers 16 residues. Here the CDR3 reads CASSLAPGTGRQTQYF. As DNA, the CDR3 is TGTGCCAGCAGCTTAGCGCCGGGGACAGGGAGACAGACCCAGTACTTC.

This clonotype has a count of ten or more. V usage is TRBV9 and J usage is TRBJ2-3, with D possibly matching TRBD2 (6 bases). The CDR3 loop spans 15 amino acids. V lost 4 bases to trimming and J lost 0 bases, with 12 bases between them. CDR1 is SGDLS, CDR2 YYNGEE, per germline. The CDR3 DNA reads as TGTGCCAGCAGCCCCAGAGGGACTAGCACAGATACGCAGTATTTT. It specifies CASSPRGTSTDTQYF.

This clonotype was counted between two and nine times. The chain has TRBV5-1 and TRBJ2-3, with 8 bases that match TRBD2. The CDR3 extends over 16 amino acids. The trim removed 3 bases at V and 2 bases at J, leaving 8 bases unmatched. CDR1 SGHRS and CDR2 YFSETQ come from the germline V gene. The CDR3 DNA follows: TGCGCCAGCAGCTCGCCCGAGCGGGGGATCACAGATACGCAGTATTTT. Translated, it gives CASSSPERGITDTQYF.

This clonotype was recorded many times. V usage is TRBV6-5 and J usage is TRBJ2-6; D is undetermined. Germline lookup yields CDR1 MNHEY and CDR2 SVGAGI. This CDR3 is 17 amino acids long. Trimming took 0 bases from V and 1 from J, leaving 10 bases between them. The CDR3 bases are TGTGCCAGCAGTTACTCCCGCCTTCTATCTGGGGCCAACGTCCTGACTTTC. This gives the protein CASSYSRLLSGANVLTF.

A few counts support this clonotype. This chain links TRBV19 with TRBJ2-3, with TRBD2 matching over 9 bases. The CDR3 loop spans 14 amino acids. Germline CDR1 LNHDA, CDR2 SQIVND (reference sequence). The V and J ends lost 6 bases and 6 bases, in that order; junction bases with no gene match: 7. CDR3: CASSMGLARDTQYF. The CDR3 nucleotides read TGTGCCAGTAGCATGGGACTAGCCCGTGATACGCAGTATTTT.

In this sample, this clonotype turned up a few times. The chain links TRBV2 to TRBJ2-7; the D is unclear. Per germline, CDR1 SNHLY and CDR2 FYNNEI. Trimming removed 8 bases from V and 1 base from J, with 21 bases in between. The CDR3 has 16 amino acids. As DNA, the CDR3 is TGTGCCAGCGCCGCTACCTTTCTCGAGGTTTCCTACGAGCAGTACTTC. It is translated as CASAATFLEVSYEQYF.

This clonotype was counted ten times or more. The rearrangement uses TRBV3-1 and TRBJ1-6; 8 bases align to TRBD1. Germline assignment: CDR1 LGHDT and CDR2 YNNKEL (reference sequence). This CDR3 contains 12 residues. The ends lost 0 bases at V and 17 bases at J; junction bases unmatched: 3. CDR3 in amino acids: CASSQEDRAVHF. The CDR3, as DNA: TGTGCCAGCAGCCAAGAGGACAGGGCGGTCCACTTT.

This clonotype appeared a few times. The chain employs TRBV7-9 and TRBJ1-2; 8 bases map to TRBD1. The CDR3 totals 13 residues. After removal of 4 bases from V and 8 bases from J, the junction contained 6 bases not matched to a gene. CDR1 and CDR2 from the germline V gene are SEHNR and FQNEAQ (reference sequence). DNA of the CDR3: TGTGCCAGCAGCTCGCAGGGGGCGCAAGGCTACACCTTC. Amino acids: CASSSQGAQGYTF.

This clonotype was recorded many times. This chain joins TRBV12-3 or TRBV12-4 and TRBJ1-4; D perhaps matches TRBD1 (5 bases). The CDR3 has 11 residues. The ends were cut back, 2 bases at V and 13 bases at J, with 8 bases in the middle. The CDR3 region has the DNA TGTGCCAGCAGTTTATTGGGGCTACTGTTTTTT. Amino acids: CASSLLGLLFF.

This clonotype was seen ten or more times. The rearrangement links TRBV2 to TRBJ2-1; D may correspond to TRBD1 or TRBD2 (5 bases each). This CDR3 comprises 14 residues. Germline lookup yields CDR1 SNHLY and CDR2 FYNNEI. The ends were cut back, 6 bases at V and 1 base at J, with 10 bases in the middle. The CDR3 DNA follows: TGTGCCAGCAGGGGAGAGGGGTCCTACAATGAGCAGTTCTTC. Translated: CASRGEGSYNEQFF.

This clonotype appeared many times. V and J are TRBV2 and TRBJ2-1; 7 bases are shared with TRBD1. Germline CDR1 SNHLY, CDR2 FYNNEI. Trimming at V came to 9 bases and at J to 7 bases, leaving 15 bases not matched to a gene. CDR3 size: 15 residues. CDR3 amino acids: CASTPRKGGWNEQFF. In DNA, the CDR3 is TGTGCCAGTACTCCCCGTAAAGGGGGCTGGAATGAGCAGTTCTTC.

This clonotype was seen repeatedly, ten times or more. CDR3 in amino acids: CASSLTGPSSYEQYF. DNA of the CDR3: TGTGCCAGCAGTTTGACAGGACCGTCTTCTTACGAGCAGTACTTC. This sequence joins TRBV12-3 or TRBV12-4 and TRBJ2-7; weak D call: TRBD1 (6 bases). Trimming removed 3 bases at V and 4 bases at J, with 16 bases between. The CDR3 has 15 amino acids.

A few counts support this clonotype. CDR3 sequence: CASTFLGANYGYTF. DNA for the CDR3: TGTGCCAGCACCTTTCTGGGGGCTAACTATGGCTACACCTTC. The chain uses TRBV2 and TRBJ1-2, with D maybe TRBD1 (5 bases). Trimming removed 7 bases at V and 0 bases at J, with 12 bases between. Per germline, CDR1 SNHLY and CDR2 FYNNEI. The length of the CDR3 is 14 residues. The whole variable domain, filled in from reference TRBV2 and TRBJ1-2, reads EPEVTQTPSHQVTQMGQEVILRCVPISNHLYFYWYRQILGQKVEFLVSFYNNEISEKSEIFDDQFSVERPDGSNFTLKIRSTKLEDSAMYFCASTFLGANYGYTFGSGTRLTVV.